These 10 T cell receptor beta chains came from one sample sequenced in a study of cytomegalovirus exposure and HLA in healthy donors. The PCR contained 60 Vbeta and 13 Jbeta primers. Some clones are missing from TCRdb's copy, which holds only in-frame ones; the method was immunoSEQ multiplex PCR. The table lists under 200,000 clones, approximately 62% of them singletons. The sample comprised PBMCs. These receptor sequences come from a man aged 50 to 59 in good health and CMV-seronegative.

This clone has a handful of counts. This chain connects TRBV4-3 to TRBJ2-4, with 9 bases identical to TRBD2. The CDR3 has 19 residues. The ends lost 0 bases at V and 0 bases at J; junction bases unmatched: 9. The germline gives CDR1 LGHNA, CDR2 YSLEER. The CDR3 loop is CASSQDGGGANVAKNIQYF. In nucleotides, the CDR3 is TGCGCCAGCAGCCAAGATGGCGGGGGGGCAAACGTAGCCAAAAACATTCAGTACTTC.

In regard to this clone: Other DNA sequences of this sample code for an identical CDR3. The chain has TRBV5-1 and TRBJ2-1, with 8 bases aligning to TRBD2. V lost 0 bases and J lost 2; bases outside the gene matches: 1. CDR1 SGHRS and CDR2 YFSETQ come from the germline V gene. This CDR3 region has 15 residues. CDR3 sequence (DNA): TGCGCCAGCAGCTTGGAAGCGGGGGCCTACAATGAGCAGTTCTTC. It specifies CASSLEAGAYNEQFF.

In its sample, this clone was seen a few times. The chain is built from TRBV6-4 and TRBJ2-3; TRBD1 aligns across 8 bases. This CDR3 has 14 amino acids. The V gene's germline CDR1 is MRHNA and CDR2 SNTAGT. J was trimmed by 1 base and V by 4 bases; bases with no gene match: 1. CDR3 region: CASSVDRGTDTQYF. CDR3 bases: TGTGCCAGCAGTGTGGACAGGGGCACAGATACGCAGTATTTT.

The chain links TRBV29-1 to TRBJ1-6; D not resolved. This CDR3 comprises 19 residues. Trimming shortened V by 5 bases and J by 0 bases, and 23 bases separated the two germline ends. CDR1 is SQVTM, CDR2 ANQGSEA, per germline. CDR3 DNA sequence: TGCAGCGTTTGGGCCCGGGATGTTTTCAAAAGCTCCTATAATTCACCCCTCCACTTT. Translation: CSVWARDVFKSSYNSPLHF.

This clone was recorded a few times. Other DNA sequences in the sample encode the same CDR3. The chain's CDR3 is CASSYSQNTEAFF. As DNA, the CDR3 is TGTGCCAGCAGTTACAGCCAGAACACTGAAGCTTTCTTT. The genes are TRBV6-5 and TRBJ1-1; D call uncertain. The germline V gene has CDR1 MNHEY and CDR2 SVGAGI. The CDR3 runs to 13 residues. V was shortened by 2 bases and J by 1 base, with 5 bases between the two germline ends.

The chain's CDR3 is CASSIAGQGSSYEQYF. CDR3 coding DNA: TGTGCCAGTAGTATAGCCGGACAGGGAAGCTCCTACGAGCAGTACTTC. V usage is TRBV19 and J usage is TRBJ2-7, with 8 nucleotides matching TRBD1. CDR1 and CDR2 (germline): LNHDA, SQIVND (reference sequence). The V segment lost 1 base and the J segment 0 bases; nucleotides outside the gene matches: 5. The CDR3 is 16 amino acids.

The V call is TRBV11-2, the J call TRBJ2-2; weak D call: TRBD2 (6 bases). CDR3 length: 18 amino acids. Per germline, CDR1 SGHAT and CDR2 FQNNGV. The V end lost 5 bases, the J end lost 0 bases, and 19 bases lay between the germline ends. The CDR3 DNA sequence: TGTGCCAGCAGCCTAGTGAGGCTAGCGCGGGCGAACACCGGGGAGCTGTTTTTT. Translating gives CASSLVRLARANTGELFF.

The rearrangement uses TRBV5-5 and TRBJ1-5; no clear D gene. The CDR3 length is 13 residues. Trimming shortened V by 3 bases and J by 5 bases, and 9 bases separated the two germline ends. Germline V lookup: CDR1 SGHKS, CDR2 YYEKEE (reference sequence). CDR3 coding DNA: TGTGCCAGCAGCTCGATGGCCGATCAGCCCCAGCATTTT. As protein: CASSSMADQPQHF.

The chain has TRBV7-9 and TRBJ2-5; 8 bases fit TRBD1. The CDR3 is 15 residues long. Germline lookup yields CDR1 SEHNR and CDR2 FQNEAQ (reference sequence). The V gene end was trimmed by 1 base and the J gene end by 0 bases; junction bases not matched to a gene: 1. The CDR3 loop reads CASSLGDRYQETQYF. The CDR3 bases are TGTGCCAGCAGCTTAGGGGACAGGTACCAAGAGACCCAGTACTTC.

This clone was counted between two and nine times. This chain joins TRBV29-1 and TRBJ1-4; D is uncertain. The germline CDR1 and CDR2 sequences are SQVTM and ANQGSEA. The V and J ends lost 3 bases and 6 bases respectively, with 14 bases between them. CDR3 length: 14 amino acids. The CDR3 region is CSVEPWAEHEKLFF. CDR3 in DNA: TGCAGCGTTGAGCCCTGGGCAGAGCATGAAAAACTGTTTTTT.